Presented here are 22 T cell receptor beta chains from one specimen sequenced in a study of blood T cell repertoires in COVID-19. Sequencing used immunoSEQ multiplex PCR; TCRdb keeps in-frame clones, though not all of them. Counted here are just over 250,000 clones, about 87% occurring once; the ten biggest clones make up about 4%. Sequences were obtained from peripheral blood. All receptors derive from a man in his 60s who had recovered from COVID-19.

Worth noting for this clone: A read error may account for a junction end that differs from germline. The chain uses TRBV11-1 and TRBJ2-1; D possibly corresponds to TRBD1 (5 bases). The germline V gene has CDR1 SGHAT and CDR2 FQDESV (reference sequence). The CDR3 is made up of 15 amino acids. CDR3 sequence: CASSLGGASYDEQFF. CDR3 bases: TGTGCCAGCAGCCTAGGTGGGGCGTCCTACGATGAGCAGTTCTTC.

A single count supports this clone. The chain has TRBV6-1 and TRBJ2-7, with 8 bases lining up with TRBD1. This CDR3 contains 16 residues. Trimming at V came to 3 bases and at J to 0 bases, leaving 7 bases not matched to a gene. The germline gives CDR1 MNHNS, CDR2 SASEGT. The CDR3 region is CASSDPRTGSSYEQYF. For the CDR3, the DNA is TGTGCCAGCAGTGATCCCAGGACAGGGAGCTCCTACGAGCAGTACTTC.

The chain is built from TRBV5-1 and TRBJ2-5, with 8 positions matching TRBD2. Germline assignment: CDR1 SGHRS and CDR2 YFSETQ. This CDR3 is 15 amino acids long. V gave up 2 bases and J gave up 4 bases; unmatched junction bases: 7. CDR3 sequence (DNA): TGCGCCAGCAGCTTCGGGGGGGCGCAGGCAGAGACCCAGTACTTC. Translation: CASSFGGAQAETQYF.

Remarks on this clone: One end of the junction does not line up with germline, which may come from a read error. The J gene is TRBJ2-5, the V gene TRBV11-3; D call uncertain. Germline V gene data show CDR1 as SGHNT and CDR2 as YENEEA. This CDR3 region has 13 residues. Written as DNA, the CDR3 is TGTGCCAGCAGCCTAGACTCTAGTCAGACCCAGTACTTC. Translation: CASSLDSSQTQYF.

The genes are TRBV13 and TRBJ1-2; D is perhaps TRBD1 (6 bases). Trimming cost V 4 bases and J 4 bases, with 19 bases left between them. Germline V gene sequence: CDR1 PRHDT, CDR2 FYEKMQ (reference sequence). CDR3 length equals 16 residues. CDR3 region: CASSSNDRTPGYGYTF. The CDR3 DNA reads as TGTGCCAGCAGCTCAAACGACAGGACCCCAGGCTATGGCTACACCTTC.

This clone has just one count. This rearrangement joins TRBV30 to TRBJ2-2; tentative D call: TRBD2 (5 bases). The CDR3 totals 16 residues. The germline V and J ends were trimmed by 4 bases and 8 bases, with 23 bases remaining between them. Germline V gives CDR1 GTSNPN, CDR2 SVGIG (reference sequence). CDR3 sequence (DNA): TGTGCCTGGAAAGGTAGAGTAAGGACTCCAAAAGGGGAGCTGTTTTTT. Translation: CAWKGRVRTPKGELFF.

The genes are TRBV29-1 and TRBJ1-1; TRBD1 is a possible D gene (6 bases). This CDR3 contains 14 residues. Trimming took off 1 base at V and 0 bases at J, with 9 bases between the two ends. The germline V gene has CDR1 SQVTM and CDR2 ANQGSEA. The CDR3 here is CSVEAGTLNTEAFF. CDR3 DNA sequence: TGCAGCGTTGAAGCCGGGACACTGAACACTGAAGCTTTCTTT.

The J gene is TRBJ2-5, the V gene TRBV7-2; D gene ambiguous. This CDR3 is 15 amino acids long. Germline V gene lookup returns CDR1 SGHTA and CDR2 FQGNSA. V was trimmed by 4 bases and J by 0 bases, leaving 12 bases between them. The CDR3 nucleotides read TGTGCCAGCAGCTCCCCAGACTGGTACCAAGAGACCCAGTACTTC. This codes for CASSSPDWYQETQYF. The variable domain in full, completed from reference TRBV7-2 and TRBJ2-5, reads GAGVSQSPSNKVTEKGKDVELRCDPISGHTALYWYRQSLGQGLEFLIYFQGNSAPDKSGLPSDRFSAERTGGSVSTLTIQRTQQEDSAVYLCASSSPDWYQETQYFGPGTRLLVL.

The rearrangement uses TRBV6-2 or TRBV6-3 and TRBJ2-1; TRBD1 aligns across 8 bases. The CDR3 runs 16 residues. Germline V gene lookup returns CDR1 MNHEY and CDR2 SVGEGT. V shed 0 bases, J shed 3 bases, and the junction held 4 bases outside the gene matches. The CDR3 loop reads CASSYSDRGDYNEQFF. The CDR3 nucleotides are TGTGCCAGCAGTTACTCCGACAGGGGCGACTACAATGAGCAGTTCTTC.

The chain joins TRBV6-5 to TRBJ1-2; D is perhaps TRBD1 (5 bases). The CDR3 has 11 residues. Trimming removed 5 bases at V and 8 bases at J, with 9 bases between. Germline V gives CDR1 MNHEY, CDR2 SVGAGI. The DNA of the CDR3 is TGTGCCAGCAGTCAGGGTGGCGGCTACACCTTC. Amino acids: CASSQGGGYTF.

V gene TRBV19 combines with J gene TRBJ2-7; 11 bases are a match to TRBD1. Germline V gene data show CDR1 as LNHDA and CDR2 as SQIVND (reference sequence). This CDR3 comprises 16 residues. The V segment lost 6 bases and the J segment 2 bases; nucleotides outside the gene matches: 9. CDR3 sequence (DNA): TGTGCCAGTAGCACCTTCCGGGGACAGGGGGCCTACGAGCAGTACTTC. It translates to CASSTFRGQGAYEQYF.

The rearrangement links TRBV6-5 to TRBJ2-3; the D gene is possibly TRBD1 (5 bases). The CDR3 totals 15 residues. Looked up from germline, CDR1 is MNHEY and CDR2 is SVGAGI. V shed 8 bases and J shed 3 bases, with 18 bases lying between them. CDR3 nucleotide sequence: TGTGCCAGCGTCCCTTCCAGGGTCGTGACAGATACGCAGTATTTT. Encoded protein: CASVPSRVVTDTQYF.

The rearrangement uses TRBV9 and TRBJ2-3; D may be TRBD2 (6 bases). The CDR3 has 15 amino acids. Germline V lookup: CDR1 SGDLS, CDR2 YYNGEE. V dropped 4 bases and J dropped 0 bases, with 12 bases sitting between them. The DNA for the CDR3 is TGTGCCAGCAGCCTTATTGGGGGGAGCACAGATACGCAGTATTTT. Protein: CASSLIGGSTDTQYF.

The chain employs TRBV18 and TRBJ1-6, with D tentatively TRBD1 (5 bases). V was pared by 9 bases and J by 7 bases, with 13 bases between. This CDR3 is built from 13 residues. Germline V gives CDR1 KGHSH, CDR2 LQKENI. The CDR3 DNA follows: TGTGCCAGTACTCAGGGTATGAATTCACCCCTCCACTTT. Translation gives CASTQGMNSPLHF.

The chain recombines TRBV30 with TRBJ2-7, with a possible D match to TRBD1 (6 bases). The CDR3 length is 11 residues. V gave up 3 bases and J gave up 5 bases, with 8 bases separating them. CDR1 GTSNPN and CDR2 SVGIG come from the germline V gene (reference sequence). The CDR3 region has the DNA TGTGCCTGGAGGGGACAAGACGAGCAGTACTTC. Amino acid sequence: CAWRGQDEQYF.

V usage is TRBV19 and J usage is TRBJ2-3; no clear D. Germline V CDR1 and CDR2: LNHDA, SQIVND (reference sequence). V lost 3 bases to trimming and J lost 0 bases, with 10 bases between them. This CDR3 is built from 15 residues. Written as DNA, the CDR3 is TGTGCCAGTAGTATGAGGCATCCTAGCACAGATACGCAGTATTTT. It translates to CASSMRHPSTDTQYF.

Points on this clone: A junction end diverges from the germline sequence, so it may reflect a read error. The chain combines TRBV7-7 with TRBJ1-6; a possible D gene is TRBD1 (5 bases). This CDR3 has 14 amino acids. CDR1 and CDR2 (germline): SSHAT, FNYEAQ (reference sequence). The CDR3 region is CASSLDGGNSPLHF. CDR3 sequence (DNA): TGTGCTAGCAGCTTAGATGGGGGGAATTCACCCCTCCACTTT.

This clone was seen just once. The V and J genes are TRBV7-2 and TRBJ1-6; 7 bases match TRBD1. Trimming cost V 4 bases and J 7 bases; bases outside gene matches: 1. This CDR3 has 13 residues. Germline V gives CDR1 SGHTA, CDR2 FQGNSA. DNA for the CDR3: TGTGCCAGCAGCTCACAGGGGAATTCACCCCTCCACTTT. Translation gives CASSSQGNSPLHF.

The chain couples TRBV19 to TRBJ1-5; 7 bases are shared with TRBD1. In germline, CDR1 is LNHDA, CDR2 SQIVND (reference sequence). With 6 bases clipped from V and 6 bases from J, the junction kept 2 bases outside the gene matches. The CDR3 extends over 12 amino acids. CDR3 protein: CASRAGGQPQHF. The DNA for the CDR3 is TGTGCCAGTAGGGCAGGGGGTCAGCCCCAGCATTTT.

V and J are TRBV5-1 and TRBJ1-2; tentative D call: TRBD1 (5 bases). Germline V gives CDR1 SGHRS, CDR2 YFSETQ. V lost 0 bases and J lost 4, with 7 bases in between. CDR3 length: 13 amino acids. The CDR3 DNA is TGCGCCAGCAGCTTGGGGACACTCTATGGCTACACCTTC. Translating it yields CASSLGTLYGYTF. The whole variable domain, filled in from reference TRBV5-1 and TRBJ1-2, reads KAGVTQTPRYLIKTRGQQVTLSCSPISGHRSVSWYQQTPGQGLQFLFEYFSETQRNKGNFPGRFSGRQFSNSRSEMNVSTLELGDSALYLCASSLGTLYGYTFGSGTRLTVV.

Points on this clone: Different DNA sequences within this sample yield the same CDR3. This chain links TRBV11-2 with TRBJ1-2, with a possible D match to TRBD1 (5 bases). The CDR3 is 13 residues long. Germline values: CDR1 SGHAT, CDR2 FQNNGV. Trimming took 5 bases from V and 2 from J, leaving 9 bases between them. In DNA form, the CDR3 reads TGTGCCAGCAGCCGAGACAGCAACTATGGCTACACCTTC. It encodes CASSRDSNYGYTF.

The chain has TRBV7-9 and TRBJ2-1, with 9 bases that match TRBD2. This CDR3 has 15 residues. Trimming cost V 5 bases and J 9 bases; bases outside gene matches: 11. Germline V gives CDR1 SEHNR, CDR2 FQNEAQ (reference sequence). The CDR3 sequence: CASSRGRGGRSEQFF. CDR3 nucleotide sequence: TGTGCCAGCAGCCGGGGGCGGGGGGGCCGGAGTGAGCAGTTCTTC. The full variable domain, completed using reference TRBV7-9 and TRBJ2-1, is DTGVSQNPRHKITKRGQNVTFRCDPISEHNRLYWYRQTLGQGPEFLTYFQNEAQLEKSRLLSDRFSAERPKGSFSTLEIQRTEQGDSAMYLCASSRGRGGRSEQFFGPGTRLTVL.